These 14 T cell receptor beta chains were all obtained from the same sample, sequenced in a study of T cell responses to AZD1222 COVID-19 vaccine. The table came from immunoSEQ multiplex PCR; TCRdb's copy has only in-frame clones and leaves some out. The table lists some 170,000 clones, 85% to 90% of them singletons. The sample here was peripheral blood, taken on day 0 of AZD1222 vaccination. Source of these receptors: an adult in good health.

This chain joins TRBV18 and TRBJ2-2, with TRBD1 identical over 9 bases. Germline V gives CDR1 KGHSH, CDR2 LQKENI. CDR3 length: 15 residues. V shed 6 bases, J shed 5 bases, and the junction held 7 bases outside the gene matches. The CDR3: CASSPDRGRTGELFF. The CDR3 region has the DNA TGTGCCAGCTCGCCCGACAGGGGGAGGACCGGGGAGCTGTTTTTT. Based on the CDR3 plus reference TRBV18 and TRBJ2-2, the full variable domain is NAGVMQNPRHLVRRRGQEARLRCSPMKGHSHVYWYRQLPEEGLKFMVYLQKENIIDESGMPKERFSAEFPKEGPSILRIQQVVRGDSAAYFCASSPDRGRTGELFFGEGSRLTVL.

This clone was observed a handful of times. This chain links TRBV11-2 with TRBJ2-7; TRBD2 matches at 7 bases. The V and J ends lost 4 bases and 7 bases, in that order; junction bases with no gene match: 13. CDR3 length: 15 amino acids. Germline loops: CDR1 SGHAT, CDR2 FQNNGV. In nucleotides, the CDR3 is TGTGCCAGCAGCTCTAGGAGACTAGCTGGAAGGGAGCAGTACTTC. Protein product: CASSSRRLAGREQYF.

The chain links TRBV6-5 to TRBJ1-2; tentatively, D is TRBD1 (6 bases). Germline CDR1 reads MNHEY; CDR2 reads SVGAGI. CDR3 length: 13 residues. The V end lost 6 bases, the J end lost 7 bases, and 15 bases lay between the germline ends. In DNA, the CDR3 is TGTGCCAGCAGAGGGGGGAGTATGGGTGGCTACACCTTC. It yields the protein CASRGGSMGGYTF.

The chain carries TRBV5-4 and TRBJ2-7, with D perhaps matching TRBD1 (6 bases). V gave up 0 bases and J gave up 0 bases, with 19 bases separating them. The CDR3 runs to 18 residues. Germline CDR1 reads SGHNT; CDR2 reads YYREEE (reference sequence). The CDR3 is CASSLGAGVLSSSYEQYV. The CDR3 bases are TGTGCCAGCAGCTTGGGGGCAGGGGTGCTTTCCAGCTCCTACGAGCAGTACGTC.

J is TRBJ2-2 and V is TRBV5-6; 9 bases map to TRBD1. V was clipped by 0 bases and J by 7 bases; unmatched bases: 4. This CDR3 spans 15 amino acids. Germline CDR1 reads SGHDT; CDR2 reads YYEEEE. The CDR3 loop reads CASSLAGQGLGELFF. The CDR3 region has the DNA TGTGCCAGCAGCTTGGCGGGACAGGGACTCGGGGAGCTGTTTTTT.

This chain links TRBV19 with TRBJ1-3, with 10 bases aligning to TRBD1. Germline loops: CDR1 LNHDA, CDR2 SQIVND (reference sequence). V gave up 3 bases and J gave up 2 bases; unmatched junction bases: 4. The CDR3 spans 16 residues. CDR3 in amino acids: CASSIGGQGAGNTIYF. The CDR3 DNA sequence: TGTGCCAGTAGTATCGGTGGACAGGGGGCTGGAAACACCATATATTTT.

CDR3 protein: CSASTGHSTGELFF. CDR3 sequence (DNA): TGCAGTGCTAGTACCGGACACTCCACCGGGGAGCTGTTTTTT. The chain carries TRBV20-1 and TRBJ2-2; weak D call: TRBD1 (5 bases). Germline CDR1 reads DFQATT; CDR2 reads SNEGSKA (reference sequence). V was pared by 3 bases and J by 4 bases, with 12 bases between. The CDR3 spans 14 residues.

J is TRBJ1-4 and V is TRBV4-2; no definite D call. The V end was cut by 4 bases, the J end by 0 bases, with 9 bases between. CDR1 LGHNA and CDR2 YNFKEQ come from the germline V gene. The CDR3 has 15 residues. The CDR3 is CASSPFDTTNEKLFF. CDR3 nucleotides: TGTGCCAGCAGCCCCTTTGATACAACTAATGAAAAACTGTTTTTT.

Note on this clone: The sample holds other DNA sequences that translate to the same CDR3. The V gene is TRBV6-5, the J gene TRBJ1-2; maybe TRBD1 (6 bases). The CDR3 loop spans 13 amino acids. The germline V gene encodes CDR1 MNHEY and CDR2 SVGAGI. Trimming stripped 5 bases from V and 2 bases from J, with 9 bases between. CDR3 in amino acids: CASSPDRNYGYTF. As DNA, the CDR3 is TGTGCCAGCAGTCCCGACAGGAACTATGGCTACACCTTC.

In its sample, this clone was seen a few times. The CDR3 nucleotides are TGTGCCAGCAGCTCGGGACAGGATAATTCACCCCTCCACTTT. Its translation is CASSSGQDNSPLHF. The chain links TRBV4-2 to TRBJ1-6; 8 positions match TRBD1. Germline CDR1 LGHNA, CDR2 YNFKEQ. The CDR3 has 14 residues. Trimming at V came to 5 bases and at J to 5 bases, leaving 2 bases not matched to a gene.

V and J are TRBV7-8 and TRBJ2-1; D is uncertain. The CDR3 runs 15 residues. CDR1 is SGHVS, CDR2 FQNEAQ, per germline. Trimming took 4 bases from V and 6 from J, leaving 16 bases between them. CDR3 nucleotides: TGTGCCAGCAGCTCCCTCGCTTCGGGCGCCAATGAGCAGTTCTTC. It specifies CASSSLASGANEQFF.

The chain has TRBV6-5 and TRBJ1-2; a weak D match, TRBD1 (6 bases). The CDR3 extends over 16 amino acids. Trimming took 4 bases from V and 7 from J, leaving 22 bases between them. Germline V gene lookup returns CDR1 MNHEY and CDR2 SVGAGI. DNA for the CDR3: TGTGCCAGCAGTTCGATAAACAGGGAGGGCCGGGGTGGCTACACCTTC. Its translation is CASSSINREGRGGYTF.

This CDR3 reads CASSLRTSGSHTYNEQFF. Written as DNA, the CDR3 is TGTGCCAGCAGCTTAAGGACTAGCGGGAGCCATACCTACAATGAGCAGTTCTTC. The chain carries TRBV7-8 and TRBJ2-1; TRBD2 matches 13 bases. Germline V gene lookup returns CDR1 SGHVS and CDR2 FQNEAQ. This CDR3 comprises 18 residues. The V gene end was trimmed by 2 bases and the J gene end by 2 bases; junction bases not matched to a gene: 6. Combining the CDR3 with reference TRBV7-8 and TRBJ2-1 gives the whole variable domain GAGVSQSPRYKVAKRGQDVALRCDPISGHVSLFWYQQALGQGPEFLTYFQNEAQLDKSGLPSDRFFAERPEGSVSTLKIQRTQQEDSAVYLCASSLRTSGSHTYNEQFFGPGTRLTVL.

The V gene is TRBV7-2, the J gene TRBJ2-3, with D perhaps matching TRBD1 or TRBD2 (6 bases each). The CDR3 has 16 amino acids. Per the germline V gene, CDR1 is SGHTA and CDR2 is FQGNSA. V gave up 5 bases and J gave up 4 bases, with 19 bases separating them. Written as DNA, the CDR3 is TGTGCCAGCAGCATGAAAGGGGGTAGGGAGGCAGATACGCAGTATTTT. Encoded protein: CASSMKGGREADTQYF.